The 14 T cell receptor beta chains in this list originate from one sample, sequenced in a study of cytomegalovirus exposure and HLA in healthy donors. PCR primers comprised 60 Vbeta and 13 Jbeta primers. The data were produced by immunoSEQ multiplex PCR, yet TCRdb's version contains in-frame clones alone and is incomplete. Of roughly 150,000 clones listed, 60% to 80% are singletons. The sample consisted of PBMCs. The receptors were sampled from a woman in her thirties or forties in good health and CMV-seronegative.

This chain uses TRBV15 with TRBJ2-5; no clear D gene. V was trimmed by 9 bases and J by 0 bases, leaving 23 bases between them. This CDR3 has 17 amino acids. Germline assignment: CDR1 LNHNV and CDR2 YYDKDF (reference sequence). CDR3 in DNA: TGTGCCACGGGCAGCACCTTACACACCCAGTACCAAGAGACCCAGTACTTC. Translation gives CATGSTLHTQYQETQYF.

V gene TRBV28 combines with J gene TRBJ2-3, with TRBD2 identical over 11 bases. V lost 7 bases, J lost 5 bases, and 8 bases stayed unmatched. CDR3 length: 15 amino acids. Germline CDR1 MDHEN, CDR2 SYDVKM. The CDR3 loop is CASTKTSGTGDTQYF. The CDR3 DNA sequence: TGTGCCAGCACCAAGACTAGCGGGACGGGAGATACGCAGTATTTT.

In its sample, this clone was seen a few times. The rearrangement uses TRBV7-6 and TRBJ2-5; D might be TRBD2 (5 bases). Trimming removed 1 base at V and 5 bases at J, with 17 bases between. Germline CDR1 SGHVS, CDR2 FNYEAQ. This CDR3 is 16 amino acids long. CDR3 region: CASSLGGGQNGETQYF. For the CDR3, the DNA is TGTGCCAGCAGCTTAGGCGGAGGCCAAAACGGGGAGACCCAGTACTTC.

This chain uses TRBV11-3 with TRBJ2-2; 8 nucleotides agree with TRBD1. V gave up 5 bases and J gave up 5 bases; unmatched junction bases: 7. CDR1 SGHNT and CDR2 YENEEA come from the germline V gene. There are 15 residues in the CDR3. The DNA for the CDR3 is TGTGCCAGCAGCACAGGGGGACAGACAACCGGGGAGCTGTTTTTT. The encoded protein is CASSTGGQTTGELFF. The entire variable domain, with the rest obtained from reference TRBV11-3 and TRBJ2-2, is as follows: EAGVVQSPRYKIIEKKQPVAFWCNPISGHNTLYWYLQNLGQGPELLIRYENEEAVDDSQLPKDRFSAERLKGVDSTLKIQPAELGDSAVYLCASSTGGQTTGELFFGEGSRLTVL.

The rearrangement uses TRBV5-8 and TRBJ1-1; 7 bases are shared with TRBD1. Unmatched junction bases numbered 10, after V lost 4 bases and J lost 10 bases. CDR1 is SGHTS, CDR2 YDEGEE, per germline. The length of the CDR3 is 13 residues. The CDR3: CASSKRQGERAFF. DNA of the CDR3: TGTGCCAGCAGCAAAAGACAGGGAGAGCGAGCTTTCTTT.

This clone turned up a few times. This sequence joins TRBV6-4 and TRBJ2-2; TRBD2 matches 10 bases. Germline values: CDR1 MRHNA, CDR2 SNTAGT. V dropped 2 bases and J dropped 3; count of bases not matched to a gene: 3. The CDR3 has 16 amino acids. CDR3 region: CASSDTTSGDTGELFF. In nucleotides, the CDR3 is TGTGCCAGCAGTGACACCACTAGCGGGGACACCGGGGAGCTGTTTTTT.

Here the CDR3 reads CASSPLDSHEQYF. The DNA for the CDR3 is TGTGCCAGCAGTCCCCTCGACAGCCACGAGCAGTACTTC. The chain recombines TRBV6-5 with TRBJ2-7; tentative D call: TRBD1 (5 bases). Trimming took off 5 bases at V and 5 bases at J, with 13 bases between the two ends. CDR3 length equals 13 residues. The V gene's germline CDR1 is MNHEY and CDR2 SVGAGI.

CDR3 DNA: TGTGCCAGCAGCTTAAGGACAGGGGGGTACAATGAGCAGTTCTTC. It yields the protein CASSLRTGGYNEQFF. The chain couples TRBV11-2 to TRBJ2-1; TRBD1 aligns across 10 bases. Trimming at V came to 2 bases and at J to 4 bases, leaving 2 bases not matched to a gene. The CDR3 covers 15 residues. Germline lookup yields CDR1 SGHAT and CDR2 FQNNGV.

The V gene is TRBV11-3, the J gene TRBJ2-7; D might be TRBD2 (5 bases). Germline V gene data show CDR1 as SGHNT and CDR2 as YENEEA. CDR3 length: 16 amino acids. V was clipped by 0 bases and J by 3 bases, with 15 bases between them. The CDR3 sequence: CASSLDFDGEGYEQYF. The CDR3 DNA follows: TGTGCCAGCAGCTTAGATTTTGACGGCGAGGGCTACGAGCAGTACTTC.

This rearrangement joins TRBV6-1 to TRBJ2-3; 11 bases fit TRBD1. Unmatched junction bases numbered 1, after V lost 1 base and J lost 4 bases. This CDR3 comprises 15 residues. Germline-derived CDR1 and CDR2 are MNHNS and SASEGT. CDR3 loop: CASSEGTGGADTQYF. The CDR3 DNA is TGTGCCAGCAGTGAAGGGACAGGGGGCGCAGATACGCAGTATTTT.

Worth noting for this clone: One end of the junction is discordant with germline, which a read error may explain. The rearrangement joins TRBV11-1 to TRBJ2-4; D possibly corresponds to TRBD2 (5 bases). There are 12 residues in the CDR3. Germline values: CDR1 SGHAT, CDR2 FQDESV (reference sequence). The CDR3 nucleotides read TGTGCCAGCAGCCCACCGGAGAGGGAAGGGCACTTC. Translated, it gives CASSPPEREGHF.

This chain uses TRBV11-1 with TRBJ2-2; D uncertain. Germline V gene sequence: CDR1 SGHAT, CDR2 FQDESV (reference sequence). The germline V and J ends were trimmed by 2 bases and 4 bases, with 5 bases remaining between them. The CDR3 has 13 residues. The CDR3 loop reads CASSLRSTGELFF. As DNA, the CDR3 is TGTGCCAGCAGCTTAAGGAGCACCGGGGAGCTGTTTTTT.

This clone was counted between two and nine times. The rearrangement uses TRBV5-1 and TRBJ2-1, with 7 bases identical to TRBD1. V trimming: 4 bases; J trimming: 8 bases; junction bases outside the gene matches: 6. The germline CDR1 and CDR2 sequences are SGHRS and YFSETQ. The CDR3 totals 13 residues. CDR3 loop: CASSSRGIYEQFF. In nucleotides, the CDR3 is TGCGCCAGCAGCAGCAGGGGGATTTATGAGCAGTTCTTC.

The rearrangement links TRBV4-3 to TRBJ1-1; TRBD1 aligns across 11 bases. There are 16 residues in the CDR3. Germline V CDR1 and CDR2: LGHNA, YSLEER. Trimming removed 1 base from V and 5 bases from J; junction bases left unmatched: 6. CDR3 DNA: TGCGCCAGCAGCCAAGGCTCCGGGACAGGGGGTACTGAAGCTTTCTTT. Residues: CASSQGSGTGGTEAFF.